This is a list of T cell receptor beta chains from one sample in a study of graft-versus-host responses after intestinal transplantation. This table comes from immunoSEQ multiplex PCR, and its TCRdb copy is limited to in-frame clones, with some not included. The table records about 40,000 clones, 75% to 95% of them present only once. Sample: PBMCs, taken 300 to 330 days after intestinal transplant. Source of these receptors: a human patient who received an intestinal transplant, so some T cells may come from the graft donor. CDR3s include the opening cysteine and the closing phenylalanine or tryptophan. A D gene is named only where the DNA matches it firmly. The size entry is marked missing in some rows and otherwise reads once, few, many or a size class.

TRBD2,NA,TRBV11-2,TRBJ2-1,16,CASSLSGTSSYNEQFF,TGTGCCAGCAGCCTATCCGGGACTAGCTCCTACAATGAGCAGTTCTTC
NA,NA,TRBV28,TRBJ1-2,15,CAILRDRTFNYGYTF,TGTGCCATTCTACGAGACAGGACCTTTAACTATGGCTACACCTTC
TRBD1,few,TRBV6-1,TRBJ2-7,13,CASRGQGAYEQYF,TGTGCCAGCAGAGGACAGGGGGCGTACGAGCAGTACTTC
NA,NA,TRBV29-1,TRBJ1-3,13,CSARQRSGNTIYF,TGCAGCGCCCGCCAGCGCTCTGGAAACACCATATATTTT
NA,NA,TRBV6-5,TRBJ2-4,14,CASSYLGGTDIQYF,TGTGCCAGCAGTTACCTGGGGGGCACGGACATTCAGTACTTC
NA,NA,TRBV28,TRBJ2-7,11,CASSTGYEQYF,TGTGCCAGCAGCACAGGTTACGAGCAGTACTTC
TRBD1,NA,TRBV2,TRBJ1-6,14,CASRPGQGNSPLHF,TGTGCCAGCAGACCGGGACAGGGTAATTCACCCCTCCACTTT
NA,NA,TRBV6-1,TRBJ1-1,11,CASPPNTEAFF,TGTGCCAGCCCCCCTAACACTGAAGCTTTCTTT
TRBD1,NA,TRBV7-3,TRBJ1-6,19,CASSLHWGDRRVIDSPLHF,TGTGCCAGCAGCTTACATTGGGGGGACAGGCGAGTGATAGATTCACCCCTCCACTTT
TRBD1,NA,TRBV6-5,TRBJ2-1,15,CASSLQGNRGDEQFF,TGTGCCAGCAGTTTACAGGGGAACCGGGGCGATGAGCAGTTCTTC
NA,NA,TRBV6-5,TRBJ1-5,15,CASKSGLYSNQPQHF,TGTGCCAGCAAGTCTGGACTGTATAGCAATCAGCCCCAGCATTTT
NA,once,TRBV6-1,TRBJ1-3,15,CASSAQTFSGNTIYF,TGTGCCAGCAGTGCTCAGACTTTCTCTGGAAACACCATATATTTT
NA,NA,TRBV21-1,TRBJ2-2,16,CASSAGHRINTGELLF,TGTGCCAGCAGCGCGGGACACCGTATAAACACCGGGGAGCTGCTTTTT
NA,NA,TRBV10-3,TRBJ2-1,15,CATLEGGAPRNEQFF,TGTGCCACACTTGAAGGGGGGGCCCCTAGGAATGAGCAGTTCTTC
NA,NA,TRBV6-5,TRBJ1-1,11,CASKMDTEAFF,TGTGCCAGCAAAATGGACACTGAAGCTTTCTTT
TRBD2,NA,TRBV7-2,TRBJ2-5,14,CASSLIGGRETQYF,TGTGCCAGCAGCTTAATAGGCGGGAGGGAGACCCAGTACTTC
NA,NA,TRBV6-5,TRBJ2-5,15,CASSYSGAEQETQYF,TGTGCCAGCAGTTACTCGGGGGCCGAACAAGAGACCCAGTACTTC
NA,NA,TRBV15,TRBJ2-7,15,CATSRGGESYYEQYF,TGTGCCACCAGCAGGGGGGGAGAATCCTACTACGAGCAGTACTTC
NA,NA,TRBV2,TRBJ2-3,14,CASSEGTGADTQYF,TGTGCCAGCAGTGAAGGGACTGGTGCAGATACGCAGTATTTT
NA,NA,TRBV6-5,TRBJ2-3,12,CASSEVADTQYF,TGTGCCAGCAGTGAAGTAGCAGATACGCAGTATTTT
NA,NA,TRBV18,TRBJ1-3,16,CASSPPGLSSGNTIYF,TGTGCCAGCTCACCTCCGGGCCTTAGCTCTGGAAACACCATATATTTT
NA,NA,TRBV12-2,TRBJ2-1,15,CASRLVSGGVREQFF,TGTGCAAGTCGCTTAGTTAGCGGGGGAGTTCGTGAGCAGTTCTTC
NA,NA,TRBV2,TRBJ1-3,15,CASSAFPFSGNTIYF,TGTGCCAGCAGCGCCTTCCCCTTCTCTGGAAACACCATATATTTT
TRBD2,NA,TRBV5-1,TRBJ2-1,15,CASSSGLAGGNEQFF,TGCGCCAGCAGCTCGGGACTAGCGGGTGGGAATGAGCAGTTCTTC
NA,few,TRBV29-1,TRBJ1-6,15,CSVAVDGNVNSPLHF,TGCAGCGTTGCTGTGGACGGTAACGTTAACTCACCCCTCCACTTT
NA,NA,TRBV6-4,TRBJ1-1,14,CASSERQGNTEAFF,TGTGCCAGCAGTGAACGTCAGGGGAACACTGAAGCTTTCTTT
NA,NA,TRBV9,TRBJ2-2,13,CASSVGNTGELFF,TGTGCCAGCAGCGTAGGGAACACCGGGGAGCTGTTTTTT
TRBD2,NA,TRBV9,TRBJ2-5,12,CASQGLTETQYF,TGTGCCAGCCAGGGACTAACGGAGACCCAGTACTTC
TRBD2,NA,TRBV10-3,TRBJ2-5,16,CAISEPQRGGLETQYF,TGTGCCATCAGTGAACCTCAGCGGGGGGGCTTAGAGACCCAGTACTTC
NA,NA,TRBV6-5,TRBJ1-1,13,CASSKRENTEAFF,TGTGCCAGCAGTAAGAGGGAGAACACTGAAGCTTTCTTT
TRBD2,NA,TRBV14,TRBJ2-1,16,CASSQVILAGGNEQFF,TGTGCCAGCAGCCAAGTAATACTAGCGGGAGGGAATGAGCAGTTCTTC
NA,NA,TRBV11-3,TRBJ2-2,13,CASSLQGAGELFF,TGTGCCAGCAGCTTACAGGGCGCCGGGGAGCTGTTTTTT
NA,few,TRBV6-1,TRBJ1-6,14,CASRDYGGGSPLHF,TGTGCCAGCAGGGACTACGGGGGAGGTTCACCCCTCCACTTT
NA,few,TRBV25-1,TRBJ1-3,17,CASSEFNSWSSGNTIYF,TGTGCCAGCAGTGAATTTAACAGCTGGTCCTCTGGAAACACCATATATTTT
TRBD1,NA,TRBV6-5,TRBJ1-1,13,CASSVTGCTEAFF,TGTGCCAGCAGTGTGACAGGGTGCACTGAAGCTTTCTTT
TRBD2,NA,TRBV5-6,TRBJ2-7,18,CASSPPGLAGVWVSEQYF,TGTGCCAGCAGCCCACCGGGACTAGCGGGAGTGTGGGTGAGCGAGCAGTACTTC
NA,once,TRBV6-1,TRBJ2-7,18,CASSEGQAGLLQTYEQYF,TGTGCCAGCAGTGAAGGGCAGGCGGGACTCCTACAGACCTACGAGCAGTACTTC
NA,NA,TRBV6-5,TRBJ2-7,12,CASSGTSYEQYF,TGTGCCAGCAGCGGGACATCTTACGAGCAGTACTTC
TRBD1,NA,TRBV7-2,TRBJ2-7,15,CASSRLGQGIYEQYF,TGTGCCAGCAGCCGTCTGGGACAGGGGATATACGAGCAGTACTTC
TRBD2,once,TRBV18,TRBJ2-1,18,CASSPILTLGLADNEQFF,TGTGCCAGCTCACCAATCTTGACGCTGGGACTAGCGGACAATGAGCAGTTCTTC
NA,NA,TRBV5-4,TRBJ2-7,13,CASSPPGPYEQYF,TGTGCCAGCAGTCCCCCGGGGCCCTACGAGCAGTACTTC
TRBD2,NA,TRBV7-8,TRBJ2-5,19,CASSPLTSGRANFKGTQYF,TGTGCCAGCAGCCCCTTGACTAGCGGGAGGGCCAACTTTAAAGGGACCCAGTACTTC
TRBD2,NA,TRBV7-9,TRBJ2-7,16,CASSSGTSGSPYEQYF,TGTGCCAGCAGCTCCGGGACTAGCGGGAGTCCCTACGAGCAGTACTTC
NA,medium-sized,TRBV28,TRBJ2-1,16,CASSTLWASEVNEQFF,TGTGCCAGCAGTACCCTGTGGGCCTCGGAGGTGAATGAGCAGTTCTTC
TRBD1,NA,TRBV4-1,TRBJ1-4,16,CASSALRGGRNEKLFF,TGCGCCAGCAGCGCACTCAGGGGGGGGCGGAATGAAAAACTGTTTTTT
TRBD1,NA,TRBV6-1,TRBJ2-2,18,CASSESRWGTGNTGELFF,TGTGCCAGCAGTGAATCGAGGTGGGGGACAGGGAACACCGGGGAGCTGTTTTTT
NA,NA,TRBV5-1,TRBJ2-5,12,CASSWDGGTQYF,TGCGCCAGCAGCTGGGACGGTGGGACCCAGTACTTC
TRBD1,NA,TRBV5-4,TRBJ2-7,16,CASSLAADRAPYEQYF,TGTGCCAGCAGCTTGGCAGCGGACAGGGCGCCCTACGAGCAGTACTTC
TRBD2,NA,TRBV12-5,TRBJ2-3,17,CASGLEQLALGGDTQYF,TGTGCTAGTGGTTTGGAACAACTAGCGCTGGGGGGAGATACGCAGTATTTT
TRBD1,NA,TRBV6-5,TRBJ1-2,15,CASRSSRTGGGGYTF,TGTGCCAGCAGGTCGTCTCGGACAGGGGGCGGTGGCTACACCTTC
TRBD1,once,TRBV28,TRBJ1-2,13,CASRAGQNYGYTF,TGTGCCAGCAGGGCGGGACAGAACTATGGCTACACCTTC
NA,NA,TRBV5-1,TRBJ2-7,14,CASSLAGVPYEQYF,TGCGCCAGCAGCTTGGCCGGGGTCCCCTACGAGCAGTACTTC
NA,NA,TRBV2,TRBJ2-1,14,CAGARLQGYGEQFF,TGTGCCGGGGCCCGGCTACAGGGTTACGGTGAGCAGTTCTTC
TRBD1,NA,TRBV4-2,TRBJ1-5,14,CASSPGTGNQPQHF,TGTGCCAGCAGCCCCGGGACAGGCAATCAGCCCCAGCATTTT
TRBD1,NA,TRBV6-5,TRBJ2-1,15,CASKPYRGTYNEQFF,TGTGCCAGCAAACCTTACAGGGGCACGTACAATGAGCAGTTCTTC
NA,NA,TRBV6-1,TRBJ2-1,15,CATSGLASSYNEQFF,TGTGCCACGTCGGGGCTAGCCAGCTCCTACAATGAGCAGTTCTTC
NA,NA,TRBV2,TRBJ2-2,13,CASSEWGAGELFF,TGTGCCAGCAGTGAATGGGGGGCCGGGGAGCTGTTTTTT
TRBD2,NA,TRBV6-1,TRBJ2-4,15,CASSEAGGATGIQYF,TGTGCCAGCAGTGAAGCGGGAGGGGCCACCGGCATTCAGTACTTC
TRBD1,NA,TRBV6-5,TRBJ2-3,16,CASSYSGTALTDTQYF,TGTGCCAGCAGTTACTCTGGGACAGCCCTCACAGATACGCAGTATTTT
NA,NA,TRBV27,TRBJ1-1,13,CASSLGWRTEAFF,TGTGCCAGCAGTTTAGGGTGGCGCACTGAAGCTTTCTTT